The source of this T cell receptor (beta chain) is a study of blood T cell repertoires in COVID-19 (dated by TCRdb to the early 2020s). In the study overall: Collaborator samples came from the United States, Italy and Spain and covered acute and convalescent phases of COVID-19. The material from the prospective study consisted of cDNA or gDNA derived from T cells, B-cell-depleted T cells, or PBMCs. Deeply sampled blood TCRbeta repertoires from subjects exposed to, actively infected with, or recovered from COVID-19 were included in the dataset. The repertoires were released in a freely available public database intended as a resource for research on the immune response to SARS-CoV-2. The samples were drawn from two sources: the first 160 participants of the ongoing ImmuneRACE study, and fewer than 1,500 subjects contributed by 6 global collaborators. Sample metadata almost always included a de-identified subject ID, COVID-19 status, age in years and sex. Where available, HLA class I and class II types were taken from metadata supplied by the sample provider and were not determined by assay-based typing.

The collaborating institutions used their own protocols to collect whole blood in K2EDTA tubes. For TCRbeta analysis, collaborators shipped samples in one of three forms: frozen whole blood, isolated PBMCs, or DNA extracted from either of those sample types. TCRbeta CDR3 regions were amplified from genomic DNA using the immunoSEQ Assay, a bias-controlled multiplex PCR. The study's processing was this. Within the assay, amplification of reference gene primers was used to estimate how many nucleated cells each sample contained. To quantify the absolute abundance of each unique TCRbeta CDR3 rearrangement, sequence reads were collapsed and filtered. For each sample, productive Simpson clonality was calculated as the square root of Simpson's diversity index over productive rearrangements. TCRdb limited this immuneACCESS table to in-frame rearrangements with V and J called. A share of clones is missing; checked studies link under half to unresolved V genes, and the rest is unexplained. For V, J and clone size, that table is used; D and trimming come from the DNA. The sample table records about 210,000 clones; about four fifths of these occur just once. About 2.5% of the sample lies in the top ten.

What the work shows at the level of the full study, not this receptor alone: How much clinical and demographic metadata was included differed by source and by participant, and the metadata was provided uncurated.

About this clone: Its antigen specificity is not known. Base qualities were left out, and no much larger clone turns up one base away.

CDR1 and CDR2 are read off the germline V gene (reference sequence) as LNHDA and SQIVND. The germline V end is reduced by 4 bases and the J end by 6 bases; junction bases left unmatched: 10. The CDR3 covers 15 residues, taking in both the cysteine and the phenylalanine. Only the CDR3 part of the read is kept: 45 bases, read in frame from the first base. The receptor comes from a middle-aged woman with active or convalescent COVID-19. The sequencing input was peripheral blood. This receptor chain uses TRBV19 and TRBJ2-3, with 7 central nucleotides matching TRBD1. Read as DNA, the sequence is TGTGCCAGTAGTACTGACAGGGCCCCTCTCGATACGCAGTATTTT. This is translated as CASSTDRAPLDTQYF.